This T cell receptor beta chain comes out of a study of blood T cell repertoires in COVID-19. Study-level information: Acute and convalescent COVID-19 specimens originated in the United States, Italy and Spain. PBMCs, B-cell-depleted T cells, or T cells provided the cDNA or gDNA that made up the material.

The V end lost 3 bases, the J end lost 6 bases, and 12 bases lay between the germline ends. The CDR3 has 14 amino acids. Germline V gene sequence: CDR1 SGHNT, CDR2 YENEEA. In the authors' methods: Cell counts per sample came from amplifying reference gene primers. Here immunoSEQ multiplex PCR was the method, and the copy in TCRdb shows in-frame clones only, minus some. D and trimming were read from the DNA, whereas the V and J calls and clone size are those reported in that table. The sample records 250,000 to 300,000 clones, roughly 87% being singletons. The origin of this receptor is a woman between 50 and 59 years old who had recovered from COVID-19. Sequenced: peripheral blood. The chain couples TRBV11-3 to TRBJ2-1; D possibly corresponds to TRBD2 (5 bases). The CDR3 bases are TGTGCCAGCAGCTTCAGGACTTACTCCAATGAGCAGTTCTTC. This codes for CASSFRTYSNEQFF.